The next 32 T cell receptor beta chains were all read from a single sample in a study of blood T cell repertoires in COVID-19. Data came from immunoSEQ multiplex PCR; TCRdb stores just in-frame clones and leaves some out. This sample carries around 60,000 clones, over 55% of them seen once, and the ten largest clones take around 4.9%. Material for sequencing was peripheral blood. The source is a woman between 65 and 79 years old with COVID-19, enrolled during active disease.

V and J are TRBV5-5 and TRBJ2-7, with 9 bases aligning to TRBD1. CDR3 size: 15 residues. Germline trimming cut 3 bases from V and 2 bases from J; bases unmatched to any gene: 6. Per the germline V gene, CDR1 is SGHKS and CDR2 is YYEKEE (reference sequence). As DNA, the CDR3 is TGTGCCAGCAGCTGGGACAGGGTGGGGCCCTACGAGCAGTACTTC. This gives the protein CASSWDRVGPYEQYF.

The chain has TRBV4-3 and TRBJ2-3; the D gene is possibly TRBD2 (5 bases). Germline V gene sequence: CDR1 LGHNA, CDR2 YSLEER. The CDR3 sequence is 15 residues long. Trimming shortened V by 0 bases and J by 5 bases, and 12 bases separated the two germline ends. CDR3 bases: TGCGCCAGCAGCCAAGATGACGCCCGGGGAGATACGCAGTATTTT. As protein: CASSQDDARGDTQYF.

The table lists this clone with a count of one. For the CDR3, the DNA is TGTGCCAGCAGCGGGGGCCCCCTAGACACCATATATTTT. Its protein is CASSGGPLDTIYF. The rearrangement uses TRBV5-5 and TRBJ1-3, with a weak D call TRBD1 (6 bases). The CDR3 runs 13 residues. In germline, CDR1 is SGHKS, CDR2 YYEKEE (reference sequence). The germline V and J ends were trimmed by 4 bases and 8 bases, with 13 bases remaining between them.

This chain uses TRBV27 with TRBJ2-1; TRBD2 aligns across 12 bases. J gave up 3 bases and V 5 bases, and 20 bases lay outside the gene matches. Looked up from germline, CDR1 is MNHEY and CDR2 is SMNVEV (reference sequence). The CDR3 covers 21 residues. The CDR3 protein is CASSPNSPGRLAGDHYNEQFF. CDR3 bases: TGTGCCAGCAGTCCAAATTCCCCAGGCCGACTAGCGGGGGATCACTACAATGAGCAGTTCTTC.

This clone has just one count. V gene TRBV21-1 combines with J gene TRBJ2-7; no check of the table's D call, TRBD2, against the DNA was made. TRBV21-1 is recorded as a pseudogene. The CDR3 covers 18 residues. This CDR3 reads CANSLLRTSGRYSYEQYV. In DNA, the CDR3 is TGTGCCAACAGCTTACTGCGGACTAGCGGGCGCTACTCCTACGAGCAGTACGTC.

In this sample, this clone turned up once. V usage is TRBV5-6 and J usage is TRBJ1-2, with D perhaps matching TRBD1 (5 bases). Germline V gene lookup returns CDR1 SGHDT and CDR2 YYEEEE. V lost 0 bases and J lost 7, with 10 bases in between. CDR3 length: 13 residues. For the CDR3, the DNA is TGTGCCAGCAGCTTGGACAGGTGGGGTGGCTACACCTTC. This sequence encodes CASSLDRWGGYTF.

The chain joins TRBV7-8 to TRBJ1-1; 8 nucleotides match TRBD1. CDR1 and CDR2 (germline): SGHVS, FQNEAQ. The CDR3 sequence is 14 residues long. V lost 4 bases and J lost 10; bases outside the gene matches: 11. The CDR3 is CASSSNPDRDRAFF. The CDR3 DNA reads TGTGCCAGCAGCTCAAACCCGGACAGGGATCGAGCTTTCTTT.

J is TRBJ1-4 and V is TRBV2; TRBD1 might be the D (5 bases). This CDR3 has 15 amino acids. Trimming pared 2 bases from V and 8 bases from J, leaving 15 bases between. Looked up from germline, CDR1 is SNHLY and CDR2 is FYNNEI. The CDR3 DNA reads TGTGCCAGCAGTGAACCCGCGGGGGGTGGCGAAAAACTGTTTTTT. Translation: CASSEPAGGGEKLFF. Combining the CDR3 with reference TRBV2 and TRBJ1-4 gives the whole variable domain EPEVTQTPSHQVTQMGQEVILRCVPISNHLYFYWYRQILGQKVEFLVSFYNNEISEKSEIFDDQFSVERPDGSNFTLKIRSTKLEDSAMYFCASSEPAGGGEKLFFGSGTQLSVL.

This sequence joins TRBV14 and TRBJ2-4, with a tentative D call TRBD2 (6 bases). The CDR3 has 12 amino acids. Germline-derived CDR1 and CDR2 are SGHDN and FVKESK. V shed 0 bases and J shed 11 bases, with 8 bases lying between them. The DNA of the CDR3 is TGTGCCAGCAGCCAAGATGGGAGGTTTCAGTACTTC. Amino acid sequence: CASSQDGRFQYF.

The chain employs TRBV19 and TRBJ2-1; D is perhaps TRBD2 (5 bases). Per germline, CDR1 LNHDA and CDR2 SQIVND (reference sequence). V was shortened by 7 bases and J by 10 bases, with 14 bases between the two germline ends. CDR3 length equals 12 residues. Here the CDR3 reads CASTKPSGEQFF. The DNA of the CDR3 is TGTGCCAGTACCAAACCCTCGGGAGAGCAGTTCTTC.

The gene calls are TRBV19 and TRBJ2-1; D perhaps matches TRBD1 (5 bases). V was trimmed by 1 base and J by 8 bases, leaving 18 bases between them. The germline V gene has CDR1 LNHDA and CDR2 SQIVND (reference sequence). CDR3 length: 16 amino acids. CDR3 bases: TGTGCCAGTAGTATAGTCGGGCTTGGGGCGCGCGATGAGCAGTTCTTC. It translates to CASSIVGLGARDEQFF.

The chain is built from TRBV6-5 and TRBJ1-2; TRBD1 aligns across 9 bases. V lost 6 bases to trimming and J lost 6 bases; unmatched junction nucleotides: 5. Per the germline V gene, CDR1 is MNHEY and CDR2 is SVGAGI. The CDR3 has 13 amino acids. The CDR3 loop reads CASSPDRGDGYTF. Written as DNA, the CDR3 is TGTGCCAGCAGCCCGGACAGGGGTGATGGCTACACCTTC.

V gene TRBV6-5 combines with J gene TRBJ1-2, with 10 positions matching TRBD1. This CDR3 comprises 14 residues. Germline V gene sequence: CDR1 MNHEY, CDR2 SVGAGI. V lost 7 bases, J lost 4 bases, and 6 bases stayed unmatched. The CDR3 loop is CASTWGQGLYGYTF. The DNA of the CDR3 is TGTGCCAGCACCTGGGGACAGGGGCTCTATGGCTACACCTTC.

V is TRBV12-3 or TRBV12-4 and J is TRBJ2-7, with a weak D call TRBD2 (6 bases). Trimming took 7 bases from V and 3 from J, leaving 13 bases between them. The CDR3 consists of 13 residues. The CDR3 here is CASTTAGSYEQYF. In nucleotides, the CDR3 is TGTGCCAGCACTACAGCGGGTAGCTACGAGCAGTACTTC.

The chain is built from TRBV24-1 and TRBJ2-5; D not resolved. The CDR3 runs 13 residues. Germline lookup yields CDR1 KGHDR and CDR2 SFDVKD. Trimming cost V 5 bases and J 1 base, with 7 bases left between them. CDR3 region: CATSASGQETQYF. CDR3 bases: TGTGCCACCAGTGCGTCAGGCCAAGAGACCCAGTACTTC.

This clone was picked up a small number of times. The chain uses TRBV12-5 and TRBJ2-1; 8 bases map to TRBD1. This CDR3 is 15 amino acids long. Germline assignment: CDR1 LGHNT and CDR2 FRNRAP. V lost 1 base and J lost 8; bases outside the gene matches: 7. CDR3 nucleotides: TGTGCTAGTGGTTTGGGACAGGGGCTGAGGGATGAGCAGTTCTTC. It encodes CASGLGQGLRDEQFF.

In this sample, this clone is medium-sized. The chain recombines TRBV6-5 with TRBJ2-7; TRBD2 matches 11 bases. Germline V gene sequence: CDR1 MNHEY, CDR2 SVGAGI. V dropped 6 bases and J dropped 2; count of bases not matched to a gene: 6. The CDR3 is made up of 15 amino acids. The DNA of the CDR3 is TGTGCCAGCAGACCCGGGACTAGCGGAGCCTACGAGCAGTACGTC. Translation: CASRPGTSGAYEQYV.

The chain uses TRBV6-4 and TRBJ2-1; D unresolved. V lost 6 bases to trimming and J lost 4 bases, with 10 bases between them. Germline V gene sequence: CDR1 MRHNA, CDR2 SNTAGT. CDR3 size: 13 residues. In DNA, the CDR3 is TGTGCCAGCAGCCTTGACTCATACAATGAGCAGTTCTTC. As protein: CASSLDSYNEQFF.

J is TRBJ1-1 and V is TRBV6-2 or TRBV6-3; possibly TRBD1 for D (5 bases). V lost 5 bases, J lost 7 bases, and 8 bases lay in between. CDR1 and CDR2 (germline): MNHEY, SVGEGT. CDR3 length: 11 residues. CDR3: CASSLGGEAFF. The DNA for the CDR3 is TGTGCCAGCAGTCTCGGGGGTGAAGCTTTCTTT.

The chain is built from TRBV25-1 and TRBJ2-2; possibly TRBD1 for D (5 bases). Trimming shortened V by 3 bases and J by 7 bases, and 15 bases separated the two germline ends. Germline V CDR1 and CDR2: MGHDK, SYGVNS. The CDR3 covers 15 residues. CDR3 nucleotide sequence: TGTGCCAGCAGTGATAAGGAAAGGGGAATCGGGGAGCTGTTTTTT. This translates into CASSDKERGIGELFF.

CDR3 sequence (DNA): TGTGCCAGCAGCTCGTCTTGGGCAGGGTATCAGGAAGAGCAGTACTTC. Its translation: CASSSSWAGYQEEQYF. The J gene is TRBJ2-7, the V gene TRBV7-2; a possible D gene is TRBD1 (5 bases). CDR3 length: 16 residues. V was trimmed by 4 bases and J by 7 bases, leaving 23 bases between them. CDR1 SGHTA and CDR2 FQGNSA come from the germline V gene.

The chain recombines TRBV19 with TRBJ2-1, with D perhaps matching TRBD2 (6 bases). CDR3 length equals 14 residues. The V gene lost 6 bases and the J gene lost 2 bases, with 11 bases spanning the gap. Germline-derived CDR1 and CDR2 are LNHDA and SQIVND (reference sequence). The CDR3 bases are TGTGCCAGTAGCGGGGACTTCGCCTACAATGAGCAGTTCTTC. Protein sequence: CASSGDFAYNEQFF. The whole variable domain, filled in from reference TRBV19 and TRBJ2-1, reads DGGITQSPKYLFRKEGQNVTLSCEQNLNHDAMYWYRQDPGQGLRLIYYSQIVNDFQKGDIAEGYSVSREKKESFPLTVTSAQKNPTAFYLCASSGDFAYNEQFFGPGTRLTVL.

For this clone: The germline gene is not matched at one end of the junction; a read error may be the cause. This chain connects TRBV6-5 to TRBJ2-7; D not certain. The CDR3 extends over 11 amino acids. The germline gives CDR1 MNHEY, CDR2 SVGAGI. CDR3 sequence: CASSSEQWSRF. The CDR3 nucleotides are TGTGCCAGCAGTTCGGAACAGTGGTCTCGATTC.

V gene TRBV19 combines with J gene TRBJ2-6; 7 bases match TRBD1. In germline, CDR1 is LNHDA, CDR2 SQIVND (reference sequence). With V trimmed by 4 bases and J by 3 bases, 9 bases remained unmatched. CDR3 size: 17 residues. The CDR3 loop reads CASSKAGGSFGANVLTF. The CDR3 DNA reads TGTGCCAGTAGTAAGGCAGGGGGATCGTTTGGGGCCAACGTCCTGACTTTC.

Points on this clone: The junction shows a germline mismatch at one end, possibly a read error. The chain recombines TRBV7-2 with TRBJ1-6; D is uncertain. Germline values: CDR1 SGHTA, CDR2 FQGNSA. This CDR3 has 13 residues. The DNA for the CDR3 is TGTGCCAGCAGCCCCGTGGCCGGGTCCCCCCTCCGCTTT. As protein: CASSPVAGSPLRF. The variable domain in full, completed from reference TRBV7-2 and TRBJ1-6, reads GAGVSQSPSNKVTEKGKDVELRCDPISGHTALYWYRQSLGQGLEFLIYFQGNSAPDKSGLPSDRFSAERTGGSVSTLTIQRTQQEDSAVYLCASSPVAGSPLRFGNGTRLTVT.

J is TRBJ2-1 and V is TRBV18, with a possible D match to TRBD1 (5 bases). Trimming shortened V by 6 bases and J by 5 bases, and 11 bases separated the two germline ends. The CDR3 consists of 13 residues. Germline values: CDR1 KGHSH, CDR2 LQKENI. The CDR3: CASSTGRDNEQFF. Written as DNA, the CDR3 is TGTGCCAGCTCCACCGGCAGGGACAATGAGCAGTTCTTC.

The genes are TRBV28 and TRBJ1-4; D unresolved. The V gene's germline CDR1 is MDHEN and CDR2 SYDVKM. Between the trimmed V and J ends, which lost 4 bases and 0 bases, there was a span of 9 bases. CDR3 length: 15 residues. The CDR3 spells CASSSGRATNEKLFF. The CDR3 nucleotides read TGTGCCAGCAGTTCTGGGAGAGCAACTAATGAAAAACTGTTTTTT.

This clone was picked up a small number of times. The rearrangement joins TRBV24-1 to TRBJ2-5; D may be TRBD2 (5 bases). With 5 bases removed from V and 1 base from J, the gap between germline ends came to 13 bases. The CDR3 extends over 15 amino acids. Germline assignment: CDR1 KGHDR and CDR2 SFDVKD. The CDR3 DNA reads TGTGCCACCAGTGTAGGTTCGGGGATCCAAGAGACCCAGTACTTC. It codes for CATSVGSGIQETQYF.

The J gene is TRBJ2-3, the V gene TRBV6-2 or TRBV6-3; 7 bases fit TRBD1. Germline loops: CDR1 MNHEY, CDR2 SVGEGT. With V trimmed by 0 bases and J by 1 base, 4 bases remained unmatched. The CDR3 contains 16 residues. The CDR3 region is CASSYSAGGGTDTQYF. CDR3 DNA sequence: TGTGCCAGCAGTTACTCGGCAGGGGGAGGCACAGATACGCAGTATTTT.

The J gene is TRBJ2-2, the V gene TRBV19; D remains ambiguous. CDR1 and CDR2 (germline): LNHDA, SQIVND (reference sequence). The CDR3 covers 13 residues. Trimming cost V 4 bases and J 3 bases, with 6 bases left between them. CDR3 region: CASSRRDTGELFF. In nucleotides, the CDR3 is TGTGCCAGTAGTAGACGGGACACCGGGGAGCTGTTTTTT.

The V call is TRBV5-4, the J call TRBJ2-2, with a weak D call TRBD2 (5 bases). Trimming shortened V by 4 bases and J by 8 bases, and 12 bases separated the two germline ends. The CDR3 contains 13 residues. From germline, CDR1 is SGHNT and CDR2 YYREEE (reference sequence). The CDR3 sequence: CASSPEGLGELFF. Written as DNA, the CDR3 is TGTGCCAGCAGCCCCGAGGGTTTAGGGGAGCTGTTTTTT.

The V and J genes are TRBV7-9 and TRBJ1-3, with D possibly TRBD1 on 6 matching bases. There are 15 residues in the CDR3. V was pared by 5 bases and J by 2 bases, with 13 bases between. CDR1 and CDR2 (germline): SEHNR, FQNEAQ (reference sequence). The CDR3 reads CASSPSTGTGNTIYF. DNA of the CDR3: TGTGCCAGCAGCCCTAGTACAGGGACTGGAAACACCATATATTTT. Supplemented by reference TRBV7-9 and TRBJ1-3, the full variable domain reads DTGVSQNPRHKITKRGQNVTFRCDPISEHNRLYWYRQTLGQGPEFLTYFQNEAQLEKSRLLSDRFSAERPKGSFSTLEIQRTEQGDSAMYLCASSPSTGTGNTIYFGEGSWLTVV.